This T cell receptor (beta chain) was captured by sequencing in a study of cytomegalovirus exposure and HLA in healthy donors (dated by TCRdb to 2017 to 2019). Regarding the study in general: In an earlier analysis of roughly 500 of the donors, about 270 Gb of sequence data and 120 million or so unique TCR beta sequences from 150 million to 200 million T cells were reported. An earlier analysis of nearly 600 of the donors applied high-throughput TCR beta sequencing to assess whether each TCR beta V gene segment acted as functional or pseudogenic. The aim of the study was to test whether cataloging public T cell receptors could identify signatures of past pathogen exposure. HLA typing included class I and class II loci at four-digit resolution. Along with the approximately 670-subject first cohort, a separate validation cohort of over 90 different subjects was used. Among approximately 370 genotyped donors of the cohort, an average of approximately 220,000 unique TCR beta nucleotide sequences was sequenced per donor, of which about 18% were non-productive. The later analysis used no new phenotypic data to find candidate immune exposures, relying instead on TCR beta sequences and their occurrence across donors. Among the approximately 400 genotyped donors, approximately 76% belonged to the genetic ancestry cluster associated with self-reported Caucasian donors. A later genetic analysis used genome-wide SNP genotypes for 398 of the 666 donors, treating that subset as a discovery cohort. All discovery cohort repertoires had been generated on a single sequencing platform. The number of typed donors differed by locus: about 629-630 for A, B, C, DRB1 and DQB1; some 540 for DQA1; 606 for DPA1; and 450 to 480 for DPB1. A handful of DR-DQ haplotypes were treated as single units for association and clustering because of strong linkage in the cohort. A later analysis re-analyzed previously published TCR beta repertoires from hundreds of donors and added high-resolution HLA genotyping to study TCR occurrence patterns. The study combined high-throughput TCR immunosequencing, statistical association of individual TCRs with disease status, and machine learning to predict cytomegalovirus infection status. Using immunosequencing, the study profiled T cell repertoires from 500 to 800 subjects and related those repertoires to cytomegalovirus serostatus. Donor age, sex, ethnicity and CMV serostatus were collected together with the repertoire data. An early release that covered about 640 HLA-typed donors contained approximately 300 gigabases of sequencing data and around 85 million unique TCR sequences.

The study at large found these results: While some public TCRs were present in many individuals, most TCR sequences turned up only very rarely across donors. In a later genetic analysis, fewer N-insertions in productive TCRs were reported among donors in an Asian-associated ancestry cluster than the approximately 710-donor mean. Linkage disequilibrium might explain the correlated functional status among segregating V segments, but an unknown experimental factor could not be excluded. A later analysis associated about 17,000 TCR beta sequences with specific HLA alleles at a false discovery rate of 0.05. CMV serostatus was the only immune exposure information available for the cohort. Roughly uniform sequencing depth across donors was assumed in presence/absence analyses, although this assumption may not hold. Because HLA typing was missing for some donors at each locus, association tests included only the typed subset. In the study, 150 to 200 TCR beta chains were listed as associated with cytomegalovirus. A further reported finding was that TCR beta sequences accurately predicted the HLA-A and HLA-B alleles for most subjects in the first cohort. In a later analysis, the rate of TCR association differed among HLA loci, with DRB1 alleles having the most associated TCRs and HLA-C alleles having the fewest. In this cohort, only TCR beta chains were sequenced, and detectable features were limited by the absence of alpha or paired-chain data. In vitro tests confirmed that a few of the cytomegalovirus-associated TCR beta chains recognize cytomegalovirus antigens. V-gene and J-gene trimming of TCR beta chains was associated with a missense DCLRE1C variant in a later genetic analysis, and the association was replicated in an independent cohort. Strong co-occurrence of HLA alleles, especially DR and DQ, made assigning TCR associations to individual alleles difficult. The earlier analysis of around 600 of the donors excluded roughly 16 rarely observed V segments, including chromosome 9 orphons, because counts were too low. A cluster of highly shared sequence variants was judged likely to be a technical artifact of the sequencing pipeline. Because the 87-base-pair reads could not distinguish some IMGT-functional V segments, including TRBV6-2 and TRBV6-3, those segments were excluded. An earlier analysis of around 500 of the donors showed that most TCR beta V segments appeared in productive rearrangements either about 90% or about 30% of the time, which broadly matched IMGT annotations. In a later analysis, most CMV-associated TCR beta chains were found to appear HLA-restricted, with HLA associations seemingly driven largely by CMV exposure. According to the authors, the approach could potentially be generalized to other disease states and immunological phenotypes. According to a later analysis, parvovirus B19, influenza, CMV and Epstein-Barr virus appeared linked to several top co-occurrence clusters. In a later analysis, HLA-associated TCR beta chains showed more clonal expansion and lower generation probabilities than non-associated chains that were equally common. In both the original and validation cohorts, the classifier was reported to diagnose cytomegalovirus status with high specificity and sensitivity.

The germline V gene sets CDR1 to LGHNA and CDR2 to YSLEER. V and J lose 0 bases and 5 bases, and a span of 25 bases separates them. The CDR3 covers 19 residues, taking in both the cysteine and the phenylalanine. This entry keeps only the CDR3 DNA: 57 bases, framed from base 1. In the case of this clone: Which antigen it targets is not known. Within one base of it there is no much larger clone, and no base qualities were kept.

Libraries were built with the immunoSEQ multiplex PCR assay. The multiplex PCR relied on a mix of 60 forward primers for TCR Vbeta segments and 13 reverse primers for TCR Jbeta segments. A multiplex PCR assay on genomic DNA amplified the CDR3 region of rearranged TCR beta genes. On the Illumina HiSeq System, the amplified TCR beta libraries were sequenced as 87-base-pair reads. Turning to the authors' computational methods: A later analysis counted some 74 million unique TCR beta chains across the 650 to 700 repertoires, and 9.5 million to 11 million of these chains were shared by at least two donors. Raw reads were error-corrected and collapsed into unique sequences with a nearest-neighbor algorithm that merged closely related sequences to remove PCR and sequencing errors. Alignment of CDR3 sequences to IMGT reference sequences was used to assign V, D and J gene segments. For a sequence to be retained, a match of at least six nucleotides was required to both a V gene segment and a J gene segment. A rearrangement was called productive if the CDR3 had no stop codons and remained in frame with V and J, and every other rearrangement was called non-productive. Following IMGT convention, CDR3 was defined as the stretch from the second conserved V-encoded cysteine up to the conserved J-encoded phenylalanine. Sequences without an unambiguous match to a single V gene segment were excluded from the earlier analysis of about 600 of the donors. An earlier analysis of about 600 of the donors called V segments functional above 56.7% productive rearrangements and segregating when the between-donor standard deviation exceeded 5%. A statistical classification framework was developed to diagnose cytomegalovirus status using the catalog of TCR beta chain sequences. In a later analysis, V and J genes were assigned by comparing TCR nucleotide sequences against IMGT/GENE-DB human TR gene sequences. A later analysis assigned CDR3 sequences and most-parsimonious VDJ recombination scenarios with the TCRdist pipeline. In a later analysis, each TCR beta chain was defined by its CDR3 amino acid sequence together with its V-gene family, and reads lacking a unique V-gene family were excluded. In a later analysis, fewer than 600 highly shared, low-generation-probability nucleotide sequences were removed to address suspected cross-contamination and a sequencing artifact. In a later analysis, a clonal expansion index was calculated for each public chain from normalized within-repertoire ranks of inferred template counts. In a later analysis, generation probabilities were computed using a VDJ recombination model fitted to out-of-frame rearrangements, and the results were checked against IGoR. In a later analysis, hypergeometric tests were used to score TCR-TCR, TCR-HLA and TCR-CMV co-occurrence, with a repertoire-size bias correction applied to TCR pairs. A later analysis estimated false discovery rates by permuting HLA or CMV assignments 20 times. In a later analysis, co-occurring TCRs were grouped using DBSCAN, and TCRdist sequence similarity was added for clustering within HLA-allele-positive subsets. Co-occurrence clustering excluded repertoires with fewer than 30,000 or more than 120,000 public chains, plus five with anomalous nucleotide sharing. TCRdb re-hosts the immuneACCESS table, in-frame sequences only. Its copies lack some clones; in the studies checked, an unresolved V gene accounts for under half of them, and the cause for the rest is not known. V and J calls and clone size follow that table, whereas D and trimming were derived from the DNA. Here the sample has a few hundred thousand clones; almost 85% occur a single time. The ten largest clones take up about 2% of the sample.

The cohort comprised around 690 healthy bone marrow donors. At the time of sampling, all cohort members were nominally healthy, though unrecorded immune exposures were likely present. The donor tested CMV seropositive and was one of the 289 seropositive cohort members. Every donor gave a peripheral blood sample, and the peripheral blood mononuclear cells from that sample were used for TCR beta sequencing. The Qiagen DNeasy Blood Extraction Kit was used to extract genomic DNA from the blood cell samples. Sequencing input: PBMCs. This TCR was sampled from a woman aged 40 to 50 in good health and CMV-seropositive. The chain is encoded by TRBV4-3 joined to TRBJ2-5; no D gene is confidently identified. The CDR3 protein is CASSQEALSQAFPAETQYF. The bases are TGCGCCAGCAGCCAAGAAGCATTAAGTCAGGCCTTTCCTGCGGAGACCCAGTACTTC.